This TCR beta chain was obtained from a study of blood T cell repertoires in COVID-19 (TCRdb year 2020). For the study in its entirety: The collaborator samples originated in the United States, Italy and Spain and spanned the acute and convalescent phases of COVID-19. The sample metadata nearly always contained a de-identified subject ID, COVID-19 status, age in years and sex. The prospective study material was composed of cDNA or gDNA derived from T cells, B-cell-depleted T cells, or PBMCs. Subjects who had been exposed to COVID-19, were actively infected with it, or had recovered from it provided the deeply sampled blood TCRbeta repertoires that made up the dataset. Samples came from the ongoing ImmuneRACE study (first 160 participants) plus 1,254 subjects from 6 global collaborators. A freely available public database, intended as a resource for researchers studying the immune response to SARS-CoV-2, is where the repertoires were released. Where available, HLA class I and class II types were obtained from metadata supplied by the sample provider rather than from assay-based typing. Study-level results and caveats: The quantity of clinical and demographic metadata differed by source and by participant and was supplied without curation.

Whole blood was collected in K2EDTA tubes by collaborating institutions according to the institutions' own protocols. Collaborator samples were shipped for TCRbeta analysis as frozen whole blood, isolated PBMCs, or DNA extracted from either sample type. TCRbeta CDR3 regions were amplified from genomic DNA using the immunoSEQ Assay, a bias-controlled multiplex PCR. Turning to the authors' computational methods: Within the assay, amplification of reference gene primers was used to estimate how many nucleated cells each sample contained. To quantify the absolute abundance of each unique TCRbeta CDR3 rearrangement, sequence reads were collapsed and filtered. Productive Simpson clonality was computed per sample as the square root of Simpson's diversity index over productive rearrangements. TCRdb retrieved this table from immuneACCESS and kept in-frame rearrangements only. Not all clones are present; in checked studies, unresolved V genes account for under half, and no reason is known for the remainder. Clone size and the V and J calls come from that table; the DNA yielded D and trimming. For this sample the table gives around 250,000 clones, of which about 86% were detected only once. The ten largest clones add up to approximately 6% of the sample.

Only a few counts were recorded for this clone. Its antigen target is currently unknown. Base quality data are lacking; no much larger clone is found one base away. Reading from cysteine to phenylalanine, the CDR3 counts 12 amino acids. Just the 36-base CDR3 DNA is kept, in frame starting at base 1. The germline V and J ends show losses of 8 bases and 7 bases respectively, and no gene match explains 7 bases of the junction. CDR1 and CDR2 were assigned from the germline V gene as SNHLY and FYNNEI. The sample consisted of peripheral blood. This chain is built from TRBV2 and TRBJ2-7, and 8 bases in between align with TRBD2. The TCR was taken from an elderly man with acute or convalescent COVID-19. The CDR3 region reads CASLLAAEEQYF. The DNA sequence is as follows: TGTGCCAGCCTACTAGCGGCTGAGGAGCAGTACTTC.